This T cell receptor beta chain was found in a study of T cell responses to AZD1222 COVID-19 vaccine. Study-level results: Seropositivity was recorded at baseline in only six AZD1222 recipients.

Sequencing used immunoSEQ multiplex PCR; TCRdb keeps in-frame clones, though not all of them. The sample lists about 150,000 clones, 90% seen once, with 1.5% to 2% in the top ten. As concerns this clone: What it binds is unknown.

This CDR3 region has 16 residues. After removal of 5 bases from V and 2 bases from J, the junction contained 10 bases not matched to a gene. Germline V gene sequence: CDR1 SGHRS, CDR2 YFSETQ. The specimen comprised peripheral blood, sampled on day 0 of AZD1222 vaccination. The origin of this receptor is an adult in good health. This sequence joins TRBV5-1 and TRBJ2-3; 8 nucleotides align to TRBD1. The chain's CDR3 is CASRSTGVTNTDTQYF. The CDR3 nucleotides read TGCGCCAGCAGATCGACAGGGGTGACTAACACAGATACGCAGTATTTT.